The clone carrying this TCR beta chain has more than one count but fewer than ten. As yet, its antigen is unknown. The V gene end was trimmed by 0 bases and the J gene end by 0 bases; junction bases not matched to a gene: 6. Germline V gene sequence: CDR1 SGHVS, CDR2 FQNEAQ. The CDR3 runs to 18 residues. TCRdb passed the reads through MiXCR, listing each CDR3 protein once. The top ten clones hold about 15% of a sample with approximately 250,000 distinct CDR3 sequences, roughly 10% of them seen once. This entry belongs to a study of T cell repertoires in cytomegalovirus infection. As for the study in general: Public TCR beta signatures marked donors with CMV infection and the matching HLA.

General study findings and limits: Ex vivo, HLA-C-restricted CMV-specific TCR beta clonotypes prevailed over the rest of the response. Adding up the frequency of public TCR beta families identified people who carried CMV plus the relevant HLA.

This receptor was obtained from a human donor in good health (CMV status not recorded). Some clones in this sample may be carry-over from other donors' samples. Material: PBMCs. The V call is TRBV7-8, the J call TRBJ2-2; 8 bases are a match to TRBD2. In DNA form, the CDR3 reads TGTGCCAGCAGCTTAGCCCGGGGGGGACGGACGAACACCGGGGAGCTGTTTTTT. As protein: CASSLARGGRTNTGELFF.